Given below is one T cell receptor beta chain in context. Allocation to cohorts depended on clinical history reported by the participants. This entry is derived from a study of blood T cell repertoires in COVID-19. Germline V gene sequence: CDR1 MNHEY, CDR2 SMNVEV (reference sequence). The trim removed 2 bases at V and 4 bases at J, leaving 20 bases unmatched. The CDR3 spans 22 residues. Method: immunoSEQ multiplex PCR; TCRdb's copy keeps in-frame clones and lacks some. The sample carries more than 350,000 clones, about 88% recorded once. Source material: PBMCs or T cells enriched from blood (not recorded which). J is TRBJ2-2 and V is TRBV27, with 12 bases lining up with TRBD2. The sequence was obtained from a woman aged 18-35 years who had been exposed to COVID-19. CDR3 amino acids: CASSLGLGMTSGRWLGTGELFF. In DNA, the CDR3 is TGTGCCAGCAGTTTAGGGCTGGGGATGACTAGCGGGAGATGGTTGGGCACCGGGGAGCTGTTTTTT.